The entry below describes one T cell receptor beta chain. In germline, CDR1 is SQVTM, CDR2 ANQGSEA. Trimming at V came to 5 bases and at J to 5 bases, leaving 10 bases not matched to a gene. The CDR3 sequence is 14 residues long. The sample belongs to a study of T cells in localized non-small cell lung cancer. The data were produced by immunoSEQ multiplex PCR, yet TCRdb's version contains in-frame clones alone and is incomplete. Among tens of thousands of clones, 80% to 90% were seen once, and the ten largest hold roughly 15%. The chain joins TRBV29-1 to TRBJ2-5; the match to TRBD1 covers 8 bases. The TCR was taken from a man aged 35 to 69 with stage I squamous cell lung carcinoma. This specimen consisted of peripheral blood, obtained before any cancer treatment. Here the CDR3 reads CSVPTQGAGETQYF. In DNA form, the CDR3 reads TGCAGCGTTCCGACTCAGGGGGCAGGGGAGACCCAGTACTTC.